The rows below give T cell receptor beta chains drawn from one sample of a study of read filtering for tumor transcriptome and immune sequencing. From the reads, TCRdb called clonotypes with MiXCR, one entry per CDR3 protein. The data show fewer than 90,000 distinct CDR3 sequences, about 12% seen once. Sequencing input: a population of CD138-negative cells sorted from bone marrow. Receptor source: a donor aged 40 or over with multiple myeloma. CDR3s include the opening cysteine and the closing phenylalanine or tryptophan. Each record gives: J gene, D gene, V gene, clone size, CDR3 DNA, CDR3 protein. The D gene is left open where the match is weak. Where a row states a size, it is once, few, many or the class of an expanded clone; other rows omit it.

j_gene: TRBJ2-7
d_gene: NA
v_gene: TRBV20-1
abundance: many
CDR3nt: TGCAGTGCTACCGGACAACACGAGCAGTACTTC
CDR3aa: CSATGQHEQYF

j_gene: TRBJ2-5
d_gene: NA
v_gene: TRBV30
abundance: many
CDR3nt: TGTGTTCTGGCTGGGGGGAGCAGACAAGAGACCCAGTACTTC
CDR3aa: CVLAGGSRQETQYF

j_gene: TRBJ2-6
d_gene: NA
v_gene: TRBV2
abundance: many
CDR3nt: TGTGCCAGCAGTGGCTCTGGGGCCAACGTCCTGACTTTC
CDR3aa: CASSGSGANVLTF

j_gene: TRBJ2-7
d_gene: NA
v_gene: TRBV7-8
abundance: many
CDR3nt: TGTGCCAGCAGCTTTAGTGCGATCGGCCCAACCTACGAGCAGTACTTC
CDR3aa: CASSFSAIGPTYEQYF

j_gene: TRBJ2-7
d_gene: TRBD1
v_gene: TRBV2
abundance: NA
CDR3nt: TGTGCCAGCAGCGTACAGGGGTACGGCGAGCAGTACTTC
CDR3aa: CASSVQGYGEQYF

j_gene: TRBJ2-7
d_gene: NA
v_gene: TRBV24-1
abundance: many
CDR3nt: TGTGCCACGATCTCCCGGGGCAGGGCCTACGAGCAGTACTTC
CDR3aa: CATISRGRAYEQYF

j_gene: TRBJ1-2
d_gene: NA
v_gene: TRBV6-6
abundance: many
CDR3nt: TGTGCCAGCGGCTCGAGGGAGCATGGCTACACCTTC
CDR3aa: CASGSREHGYTF

j_gene: TRBJ2-5
d_gene: TRBD2
v_gene: TRBV7-9
abundance: many
CDR3nt: TGTGCCAGCAGCCTAGGACTAGGGGCGGCGGGGACCCAGTACTTC
CDR3aa: CASSLGLGAAGTQYF

j_gene: TRBJ2-1
d_gene: TRBD2
v_gene: TRBV7-9
abundance: many
CDR3nt: TGTGCCAGCAGCTTTGGGTTTAGAGGACCGGGAGGGTACAATGAGCAGTTCTTC
CDR3aa: CASSFGFRGPGGYNEQFF

j_gene: TRBJ1-1
d_gene: NA
v_gene: TRBV5-1
abundance: many
CDR3nt: TGCGCCAGCAGCTCAAGGGGGGACATGAACACTGAAGCTTTCTTT
CDR3aa: CASSSRGDMNTEAFF

j_gene: TRBJ1-1
d_gene: TRBD1
v_gene: TRBV2
abundance: many
CDR3nt: TGTGCCAGCAGTGAACAGGGGGCGATGAACACTGAAGCTTTCTTT
CDR3aa: CASSEQGAMNTEAFF

j_gene: TRBJ2-7
d_gene: NA
v_gene: TRBV7-2
abundance: many
CDR3nt: TGTGCCAGCAGCTTAGACCGCGCCGAGCAGTACTTC
CDR3aa: CASSLDRAEQYF

j_gene: TRBJ2-1
d_gene: NA
v_gene: TRBV14
abundance: many
CDR3nt: TGTGCCAGCAGCCAAGGGTTGTTGGTTTACAATGAGCAGTTCTTC
CDR3aa: CASSQGLLVYNEQFF

j_gene: TRBJ1-5
d_gene: NA
v_gene: TRBV6-2/TRBV6-3
abundance: few
CDR3nt: TGTGCCAGCAGTCCGCCTCCGCCGGGGCAGCCCCAGCATTTT
CDR3aa: CASSPPPPGQPQHF

j_gene: TRBJ2-1
d_gene: NA
v_gene: TRBV2
abundance: few
CDR3nt: TGTGCCAGCAGTGAACAGGCAGGGTCCTACAATGAGCAGTTCTTC
CDR3aa: CASSEQAGSYNEQFF

j_gene: TRBJ2-3
d_gene: NA
v_gene: TRBV5-1
abundance: few
CDR3nt: TGCGCCAGCAGCTTGGCACCAGGGCTAACAGATACGCAGTATTTT
CDR3aa: CASSLAPGLTDTQYF

j_gene: TRBJ2-1
d_gene: NA
v_gene: TRBV4-1
abundance: many
CDR3nt: TGCGCCAGCAGCCAAGCGAGGTTGAGCTCCTACAATGAGCAGTTCTTC
CDR3aa: CASSQARLSSYNEQFF

j_gene: TRBJ1-5
d_gene: NA
v_gene: TRBV12-3/TRBV12-4
abundance: many
CDR3nt: TGTGCCAGCAGTTTCGCCAGCAATCAGCCCCAGCATTTT
CDR3aa: CASSFASNQPQHF

j_gene: TRBJ2-7
d_gene: NA
v_gene: TRBV10-2
abundance: many
CDR3nt: TGCGCCAGCAGTGAGGGCAGGGACTACGAGCAGTACTTC
CDR3aa: CASSEGRDYEQYF

j_gene: TRBJ1-5
d_gene: NA
v_gene: TRBV12-3/TRBV12-4
abundance: many
CDR3nt: TGTGCCAGCAGTTTTGGGGTACAGCCCCAGCATTTT
CDR3aa: CASSFGVQPQHF

j_gene: TRBJ1-5
d_gene: TRBD1
v_gene: TRBV2
abundance: many
CDR3nt: TGTGCCAGCAGGAAACAGGGGCTAGGCAATCAGCCCCAGCATTTT
CDR3aa: CASRKQGLGNQPQHF

j_gene: TRBJ2-7
d_gene: NA
v_gene: TRBV20-1
abundance: many
CDR3nt: TGCAGTGCTAGAGATCGCACAGACGGCTCCTACGAGCAGTACTTC
CDR3aa: CSARDRTDGSYEQYF

j_gene: TRBJ1-2
d_gene: TRBD1
v_gene: TRBV12-3/TRBV12-4
abundance: many
CDR3nt: TGTGCCAGCAGTGAAGCCGGGACAGGGGGAGCATATGGCTACACCTTC
CDR3aa: CASSEAGTGGAYGYTF

j_gene: TRBJ2-1
d_gene: TRBD2
v_gene: TRBV7-3
abundance: many
CDR3nt: TGTGCCAGCAGCTTCCTAGCGGGTGAGCAGTTCTTC
CDR3aa: CASSFLAGEQFF

j_gene: TRBJ2-1
d_gene: NA
v_gene: TRBV2
abundance: many
CDR3nt: TGTGCCACCACCGGGACCTCGCCCTACAATGAGCAGTTCTTC
CDR3aa: CATTGTSPYNEQFF

j_gene: TRBJ2-3
d_gene: NA
v_gene: TRBV5-1
abundance: NA
CDR3nt: TGCGCCAGCAGCTCTGCCCGTAGCACAGAAACGCAGTATTTT
CDR3aa: CASSSARSTETQYF

j_gene: TRBJ2-5
d_gene: TRBD2
v_gene: TRBV5-4
abundance: many
CDR3nt: TGTGCCAGCCGCCCGGGACTAGCTTCTCGAGGGGCAGAGACCCAGTACTTC
CDR3aa: CASRPGLASRGAETQYF

j_gene: TRBJ2-1
d_gene: TRBD2
v_gene: TRBV5-1
abundance: many
CDR3nt: TGCGCCAGCAGCTTGGCCCTCACTAGCGGAGAATACAATGAGCAGTTCTTC
CDR3aa: CASSLALTSGEYNEQFF

j_gene: TRBJ2-5
d_gene: NA
v_gene: TRBV14
abundance: many
CDR3nt: TGTGCCAGCAGCCAAAACCACCAAGAGACCCAGTACTTC
CDR3aa: CASSQNHQETQYF

j_gene: TRBJ2-2
d_gene: NA
v_gene: TRBV29-1
abundance: NA
CDR3nt: TGCTGCGTTGAGCCCTTGGTGCGTTACACCGGGGAGCTGTTTTTT
CDR3aa: CCVEPLVRYTGELFF

j_gene: TRBJ2-4
d_gene: NA
v_gene: TRBV2
abundance: NA
CDR3nt: TGTGCCGGCAGTGCGCGCGGGAAGACCCAAAACATTCAGTACTTC
CDR3aa: CAGSARGKTQNIQYF

j_gene: TRBJ2-1
d_gene: NA
v_gene: TRBV14
abundance: many
CDR3nt: TGTGCCAGTGGGACGTTCAACAATGAGCAGTTCTTC
CDR3aa: CASGTFNNEQFF

j_gene: TRBJ2-1
d_gene: TRBD2
v_gene: TRBV6-5
abundance: many
CDR3nt: TGTGCCAGCAGTTACTCTCCTAGCGGCCACTCCTACAATGAGCAGTTCTTC
CDR3aa: CASSYSPSGHSYNEQFF

j_gene: TRBJ1-1
d_gene: NA
v_gene: TRBV9
abundance: many
CDR3nt: TGTGCCAGCAGCCGCAGGGAGGACACTGAAGCTTTCTTT
CDR3aa: CASSRREDTEAFF

j_gene: TRBJ2-2
d_gene: NA
v_gene: TRBV5-1
abundance: many
CDR3nt: TGCGCCAGCAGCTTGGCGCCGAACACCGGGGAGCTGTTTTTT
CDR3aa: CASSLAPNTGELFF

j_gene: TRBJ2-2
d_gene: TRBD1
v_gene: TRBV20-1
abundance: many
CDR3nt: TGCAGTGCAGGACAGGTCGGCACCGGGGAGCTGTTTTTT
CDR3aa: CSAGQVGTGELFF

j_gene: TRBJ2-1
d_gene: NA
v_gene: TRBV18
abundance: many
CDR3nt: TGTGCCAGCTCACCCGAATCCTACAATGAGCAGTTCTTC
CDR3aa: CASSPESYNEQFF

j_gene: TRBJ2-1
d_gene: TRBD1
v_gene: TRBV7-6
abundance: many
CDR3nt: TGTGCCAGCAGCATAAACGCGGGACAGGGGAGAGATGAGCAGTTCTTC
CDR3aa: CASSINAGQGRDEQFF

j_gene: TRBJ2-2
d_gene: TRBD2
v_gene: TRBV2
abundance: NA
CDR3nt: TGTGCCAGCAACGAGCGGGAGACCGGGGAGCTGTTTTTT
CDR3aa: CASNERETGELFF

j_gene: TRBJ2-1
d_gene: NA
v_gene: TRBV5-1
abundance: many
CDR3nt: TGCGCCAGCAGCCAGGACGCGACTAGCTCCTACAATGAGCAGTTCTTC
CDR3aa: CASSQDATSSYNEQFF

j_gene: TRBJ1-1
d_gene: NA
v_gene: TRBV28
abundance: many
CDR3nt: TGTGCCAGCAGTTTAAGGGCGGGTTGGCCCACTGAAGCTTTCTTT
CDR3aa: CASSLRAGWPTEAFF

j_gene: TRBJ2-3
d_gene: NA
v_gene: TRBV29-1
abundance: many
CDR3nt: TGCAGCGTTGAAGACGGGGCTGGAAACTCAATCACAGATACGCAGTATTTT
CDR3aa: CSVEDGAGNSITDTQYF

j_gene: TRBJ1-4
d_gene: NA
v_gene: TRBV29-1
abundance: many
CDR3nt: TGCAGCGTGGCCGGTGATGGCGGCGAAAAACTGTTTTTT
CDR3aa: CSVAGDGGEKLFF

j_gene: TRBJ1-6
d_gene: NA
v_gene: TRBV12-3/TRBV12-4
abundance: many
CDR3nt: TGTGCCAGCAGTTTTTTGTCCAGCGGTTCACCCCTCCACTTT
CDR3aa: CASSFLSSGSPLHF

j_gene: TRBJ1-1
d_gene: NA
v_gene: TRBV14
abundance: many
CDR3nt: TGTGCCAGCAGCCAAGGGGGCGCAGGGGAAGCTTTCTTT
CDR3aa: CASSQGGAGEAFF

j_gene: TRBJ1-5
d_gene: NA
v_gene: TRBV20-1
abundance: NA
CDR3nt: TGCAGTGCTAGAGAGGATAGCAATCCGCCCCAGCATTTT
CDR3aa: CSAREDSNPPQHF

j_gene: TRBJ2-3
d_gene: TRBD2
v_gene: TRBV7-2
abundance: many
CDR3nt: TGTGCCAGCAGCTTTATCCGGGAGGGGGATACGCAGTATTTT
CDR3aa: CASSFIREGDTQYF

j_gene: TRBJ1-1
d_gene: NA
v_gene: TRBV20-1
abundance: many
CDR3nt: TGCAGTGCTAGAAGGGACACTGAAGCTTTCTTT
CDR3aa: CSARRDTEAFF

j_gene: TRBJ1-1
d_gene: NA
v_gene: TRBV3-1
abundance: many
CDR3nt: TGTGCCAGCAGCCAGGCCAATTTGAACACTGAAGCTTTCTTT
CDR3aa: CASSQANLNTEAFF